Listed below are T cell receptor beta chains from one sample, sequenced in a study of blood T cell repertoires in COVID-19. Using immunoSEQ multiplex PCR, the repertoire was profiled, and TCRdb retains in-frame clones only, with some absent. This table has a few hundred thousand clones, roughly 91% appearing once. Source material: peripheral blood. The receptors were sampled from a man younger than 45 with acute or convalescent COVID-19. CDR3s include the opening cysteine and the closing phenylalanine or tryptophan. The D gene is left open where the match is weak. Size is omitted from some rows. Given values are once, few, many or a class for expanded clones.

cdr3_aa cdr3_nt j_call clone_size v_call d_call
CSASASRTGINGYTF TGCAGTGCTAGTGCCTCCCGGACAGGGATCAATGGCTACACCTTC TRBJ1-2 - TRBV20-1 TRBD1
CASRKRGASSYNEQFF TGTGCCAGCAGAAAACGGGGGGCCTCCTCCTACAATGAGCAGTTCTTC TRBJ2-1 - TRBV5-8 -
CASKMDSEAFF TGTGCCAGCAAGATGGACAGTGAAGCTTTCTTT TRBJ1-1 - TRBV2 -
CASVGRVTYEQYF TGTGCCAGCGTCGGGAGGGTCACCTACGAGCAGTACTTC TRBJ2-7 - TRBV28 TRBD2
CSVGAAGGYEQYF TGCAGCGTGGGGGCAGCGGGAGGGTACGAGCAGTACTTC TRBJ2-7 - TRBV29-1 TRBD2
CASSPRTSGSSTDTQYF TGTGCCAGCAGCCCTAGGACTAGCGGGAGTAGCACAGATACGCAGTATTTT TRBJ2-3 - TRBV11-2 TRBD2
CASETGGYGYTF TGTGCCAGCGAGACAGGAGGCTATGGCTACACCTTC TRBJ1-2 - TRBV5-6 -
CASRSDRYNQPQHF TGTGCCAGCAGATCAGACAGGTACAATCAGCCCCAGCATTTT TRBJ1-5 few TRBV27 -
CASSLGLAGGGYEQYF TGTGCCAGCAGCTTGGGACTAGCGGGAGGGGGCTACGAGCAGTACTTC TRBJ2-7 - TRBV7-9 TRBD2
CASSEPNGGRNF TGTGCCAGCAGTGAACCTAACGGCGGGAGAAACTTC TRBJ2-7 - TRBV2 TRBD2
CASSLDWGVGGEQYF TGCGCCAGCAGCTTGGATTGGGGGGTAGGAGGCGAGCAGTACTTC TRBJ2-7 few TRBV5-1 -
CASSYSGGVGQRAFF TGTGCCAGCAGTTACTCGGGGGGGGTAGGTCAGCGAGCTTTCTTT TRBJ1-1 - TRBV6-5 -
CAWSASSYEQYF TGTGCCTGGAGTGCGAGCTCCTACGAGCAGTACTTC TRBJ2-7 - TRBV30 -